These 31 T cell receptor beta chains were all obtained from the same sample, sequenced in a study of shared clonotypes between healthy human individuals. Repertoires were generated with immunoSEQ multiplex PCR, while TCRdb's copy carries only in-frame clones and drops some. Of about 2.4 million clones in the sample, roughly 93% were seen once. Material: naive CD4+ T cells from PBMCs. Described subset: CD45RA+ positively selected. All receptors come from a man younger than 35 in good health. Some clones in this sample may be carry-over from other donors' samples.

The chain combines TRBV6-5 with TRBJ2-3; 10 bases are a match to TRBD2. J lost 6 bases, V lost 2 bases, and 5 bases had no gene match. Germline V gives CDR1 MNHEY, CDR2 SVGAGI. This CDR3 spans 15 amino acids. The CDR3 loop reads CASSYLAGAWDTQYF. In DNA, the CDR3 is TGTGCCAGCAGTTACCTAGCGGGAGCGTGGGATACGCAGTATTTT.

The chain links TRBV9 to TRBJ2-3; weak D call: TRBD1 (6 bases). This CDR3 is 14 amino acids long. V gave up 4 bases and J gave up 2 bases, with 11 bases separating them. From germline, CDR1 is SGDLS and CDR2 YYNGEE. CDR3 sequence: CASSTRTVTDTQYF. Here the CDR3 DNA reads TGTGCCAGCAGCACCCGGACAGTCACAGATACGCAGTATTTT. The full variable domain, completed using reference TRBV9 and TRBJ2-3, is DSGVTQTPKHLITATGQRVTLRCSPRSGDLSVYWYQQSLDQGLQFLIQYYNGEERAKGNILERFSAQQFPDLHSELNLSSLELGDSALYFCASSTRTVTDTQYFGPGTRLTVL.

This clone was observed once. This chain uses TRBV5-1 with TRBJ2-7; no firm D call. Germline values: CDR1 SGHRS, CDR2 YFSETQ. Trimming took off 0 bases at V and 6 bases at J, with 13 bases between the two ends. This CDR3 is 14 amino acids long. This chain's CDR3 is CASSLDRTEREQYF. The CDR3 DNA reads TGCGCCAGCAGCTTGGACAGAACCGAGCGCGAGCAGTACTTC. Together with reference TRBV5-1 and TRBJ2-7, the CDR3 gives the full variable domain: KAGVTQTPRYLIKTRGQQVTLSCSPISGHRSVSWYQQTPGQGLQFLFEYFSETQRNKGNFPGRFSGRQFSNSRSEMNVSTLELGDSALYLCASSLDRTEREQYFGPGTRLTVT.

This chain connects TRBV6-1 to TRBJ2-3; D remains unclear. Germline CDR1 and CDR2: MNHNS and SASEGT. The ends were cut back, 10 bases at V and 6 bases at J, with 14 bases in the middle. The CDR3 contains 12 residues. The CDR3 protein is CATFALTDTQYF. CDR3 bases: TGTGCCACCTTCGCATTAACCGATACGCAGTATTTT.

Only one count was recorded for this clone. The chain employs TRBV5-4 and TRBJ2-2, with 9 bases fitting TRBD1. CDR3 length equals 17 residues. Germline trimming cut 3 bases from V and 0 bases from J; bases unmatched to any gene: 6. Germline assignment: CDR1 SGHNT and CDR2 YYREEE (reference sequence). CDR3 in amino acids: CASSSGQGPSNTGELFF. Written as DNA, the CDR3 is TGTGCCAGCAGCTCGGGACAGGGTCCCTCGAACACCGGGGAGCTGTTTTTT.

The genes are TRBV30 and TRBJ2-3; TRBD1 might be the D (6 bases). V shed 2 bases and J shed 2 bases, with 17 bases lying between them. Per germline, CDR1 GTSNPN and CDR2 SVGIG (reference sequence). This CDR3 spans 16 amino acids. CDR3 sequence reads: CAWSRRTVENTDTQYF. The DNA for the CDR3 is TGTGCCTGGAGTCGACGGACAGTTGAAAACACAGATACGCAGTATTTT.

The chain is built from TRBV18 and TRBJ1-1; D is unclear. CDR3 length equals 18 residues. Trimming stripped 2 bases from V and 2 bases from J, with 21 bases between. Germline V gene lookup returns CDR1 KGHSH and CDR2 LQKENI. DNA for the CDR3: TGTGCCAGCTCACCAGGCCGTGGTCGTATGATGATAAACACTGAAGCTTTCTTT. Translated, it gives CASSPGRGRMMINTEAFF.

This clone was seen just once. The CDR3 DNA reads as TGTGCCAGCAGCCCCCGATTGGACGCAGGGGGCCTAAACATTCAGTACTTC. It is translated as CASSPRLDAGGLNIQYF. The genes are TRBV7-2 and TRBJ2-4; 8 nucleotides agree with TRBD1. V lost 5 bases and J lost 6; bases outside the gene matches: 15. The germline V gene has CDR1 SGHTA and CDR2 FQGNSA. The CDR3 has 17 residues.

This clone was picked up a small number of times. This chain uses TRBV9 with TRBJ1-1; TRBD1 matches at 8 bases. With V trimmed by 4 bases and J by 6 bases, 17 bases remained unmatched. The CDR3 spans 17 residues. CDR1 SGDLS and CDR2 YYNGEE come from the germline V gene. The CDR3 DNA is TGTGCCAGCAGCACCGAAGGGGCGGGCAGGGGGCCCGCTGAAGCTTTCTTT. This translates into CASSTEGAGRGPAEAFF.

The chain recombines TRBV6-6 with TRBJ1-1; 7 bases fit TRBD1. Per germline, CDR1 MNHNY and CDR2 SVGAGI (reference sequence). This CDR3 has 13 amino acids. The junction had 6 bases not matched to a gene; V was cut back by 4 bases and J by 7 bases. CDR3 protein: CASSSTGFDEAFF. CDR3 in DNA: TGTGCCAGCAGTTCGACAGGGTTTGATGAAGCTTTCTTT.

The rearrangement links TRBV28 to TRBJ1-3; D is unresolved. The germline CDR1 and CDR2 sequences are MDHEN and SYDVKM. Trimming removed 4 bases at V and 6 bases at J, with 13 bases between. The CDR3 has 14 residues. The CDR3 nucleotides read TGTGCCAGCAGTTCGACTCGACGTGTAAACACCATATATTTT. Protein product: CASSSTRRVNTIYF.

This rearrangement joins TRBV2 to TRBJ2-5; D gene ambiguous. V was trimmed by 8 bases and J by 5 bases, leaving 9 bases between them. Germline V gives CDR1 SNHLY, CDR2 FYNNEI. The length of the CDR3 is 11 residues. The DNA of the CDR3 is TGTGCCAGCTACTTAGGGGAGACCCAGTACTTC. Translated: CASYLGETQYF.

This clone was seen just once. V usage is TRBV5-1 and J usage is TRBJ2-5, with TRBD2 matching 12 bases. The trim removed 0 bases at V and 4 bases at J, leaving 4 bases unmatched. The CDR3 runs 16 residues. Per germline, CDR1 SGHRS and CDR2 YFSETQ. CDR3 amino acids: CASSLALAGGLETQYF. CDR3 DNA: TGCGCCAGCAGCTTGGCCCTAGCGGGAGGGCTAGAGACCCAGTACTTC. The complete variable domain, with remaining parts taken from reference TRBV5-1 and TRBJ2-5, reads KAGVTQTPRYLIKTRGQQVTLSCSPISGHRSVSWYQQTPGQGLQFLFEYFSETQRNKGNFPGRFSGRQFSNSRSEMNVSTLELGDSALYLCASSLALAGGLETQYFGPGTRLLVL.

The chain links TRBV27 to TRBJ1-2; D is unclear. V lost 6 bases and J lost 8, with 19 bases in between. Looked up from germline, CDR1 is MNHEY and CDR2 is SMNVEV (reference sequence). The length of the CDR3 is 14 residues. The CDR3 region is CASSPTARPRGYTF. For the CDR3, the DNA is TGTGCCAGCAGCCCCACAGCCCGTCCCAGGGGCTACACCTTC.

The rearrangement links TRBV19 to TRBJ2-2, with D maybe TRBD1 (6 bases). The CDR3 has 13 amino acids. From germline, CDR1 is LNHDA and CDR2 SQIVND (reference sequence). V lost 5 bases and J 9 bases, leaving 13 bases between the germline ends. CDR3 in DNA: TGTGCCAGTAGTCCAGGACAGATCAGGGAGCTGTTTTTT. The encoded protein is CASSPGQIRELFF.

Notes on this clone: The sample carries other DNA sequences with the same CDR3. The J gene is TRBJ1-1, the V gene TRBV28; D not certain. The CDR3 is 13 residues long. Trimming left V 2 bases short and J 1 base short, with 5 bases between. Germline V gives CDR1 MDHEN, CDR2 SYDVKM. The CDR3 DNA reads as TGTGCCAGCAGTTTAGGCCAGAACACTGAAGCTTTCTTT. It encodes CASSLGQNTEAFF.

Worth noting for this clone: This sample includes further DNA sequences coding for the same CDR3. V usage is TRBV19 and J usage is TRBJ2-4; D is possibly TRBD1 (6 bases). Germline CDR1 and CDR2: LNHDA and SQIVND (reference sequence). This CDR3 comprises 15 residues. The ends were cut back, 1 base at V and 2 bases at J, with 9 bases in the middle. This CDR3 is CASSIGTGTKNIQYF. CDR3 in DNA: TGTGCCAGTAGTATAGGAACAGGGACCAAAAACATTCAGTACTTC.

Concerning this clone itself: The sample has other DNA sequences that encode this CDR3 too. This chain links TRBV5-1 with TRBJ1-3, with D uncertain. The V end was cut by 0 bases, the J end by 0 bases, with 7 bases between. The CDR3 loop spans 15 amino acids. Germline assignment: CDR1 SGHRS and CDR2 YFSETQ. The CDR3 sequence is CASSLGSASGNTIYF. The CDR3 DNA is TGCGCCAGCAGCTTGGGCTCGGCCTCTGGAAACACCATATATTTT.

The V gene is TRBV6-1, the J gene TRBJ1-3, with TRBD1 identical over 8 bases. V lost 6 bases and J lost 4; bases outside the gene matches: 8. The V gene's germline CDR1 is MNHNS and CDR2 SASEGT. CDR3 length: 15 amino acids. CDR3 amino acids: CASSLLGTGGNTIYF. CDR3 DNA: TGTGCCAGCAGCTTATTGGGGACAGGAGGAAACACCATATATTTT.

This chain links TRBV15 with TRBJ2-3, with a possible D match to TRBD2 (6 bases). Per germline, CDR1 LNHNV and CDR2 YYDKDF (reference sequence). V lost 2 bases, J lost 5 bases, and 11 bases lay in between. This CDR3 contains 14 residues. As DNA, the CDR3 is TGTGCCACCAGCAGACTGGCGGGGCTAGATACGCAGTATTTT. The encoded protein is CATSRLAGLDTQYF.

The chain carries TRBV6-1 and TRBJ2-5; a possible D gene is TRBD2 (6 bases). The V gene lost 8 bases and the J gene lost 5 bases, with 18 bases spanning the gap. This CDR3 is 14 amino acids long. From germline, CDR1 is MNHNS and CDR2 SASEGT. CDR3 protein: CASWAGQGRETQYF. For the CDR3, the DNA is TGTGCCAGCTGGGCGGGGCAGGGTAGGGAGACCCAGTACTTC.

This clone came up once. The chain employs TRBV19 and TRBJ1-4; 7 bases align to TRBD1. The CDR3 spans 14 residues. Trimming cost V 5 bases and J 3 bases; bases outside gene matches: 3. The germline V gene encodes CDR1 LNHDA and CDR2 SQIVND (reference sequence). CDR3 protein: CASSAGTANEKLFF. The CDR3 DNA reads as TGTGCCAGTAGTGCCGGGACAGCTAATGAAAAACTGTTTTTT.

The V call is TRBV7-2, the J call TRBJ1-1; no reliable D call. Trimming removed 1 base from V and 0 bases from J, with 9 bases in between. The germline CDR1 and CDR2 sequences are SGHTA and FQGNSA. This CDR3 has 15 residues. CDR3 coding DNA: TGTGCCAGCAGCTTAGGAACGGGCATGAACACTGAAGCTTTCTTT. This sequence encodes CASSLGTGMNTEAFF. Together with reference TRBV7-2 and TRBJ1-1, the CDR3 gives the full variable domain: GAGVSQSPSNKVTEKGKDVELRCDPISGHTALYWYRQSLGQGLEFLIYFQGNSAPDKSGLPSDRFSAERTGGSVSTLTIQRTQQEDSAVYLCASSLGTGMNTEAFFGQGTRLTVV.

CDR3 residues: CASSQGRGANTEAFF. The CDR3 DNA reads TGTGCCAGTAGTCAAGGTCGCGGGGCGAACACTGAAGCTTTCTTT. The J gene is TRBJ1-1, the V gene TRBV19; weak D call: TRBD1 (5 bases). V was pared by 5 bases and J by 1 base, with 14 bases between. The CDR3 extends over 15 amino acids. The germline V gene has CDR1 LNHDA and CDR2 SQIVND (reference sequence).

The V call is TRBV2, the J call TRBJ2-7; D may be TRBD1 (6 bases). Germline assignment: CDR1 SNHLY and CDR2 FYNNEI. The CDR3 is 13 amino acids. The ends were cut back, 4 bases at V and 0 bases at J, with 7 bases in the middle. The CDR3 loop reads CASSAGASYEQYF. CDR3 coding DNA: TGTGCCAGCAGTGCAGGGGCCTCCTACGAGCAGTACTTC.

This clone came up once. The sample contains more than one DNA sequence encoding this CDR3. The chain has TRBV28 and TRBJ1-2; tentative D call: TRBD1 (6 bases). Between the trimmed V and J ends, which lost 2 bases and 7 bases, there was a span of 14 bases. This CDR3 is built from 14 residues. The germline V gene has CDR1 MDHEN and CDR2 SYDVKM. In DNA, the CDR3 is TGTGCCAGCAGTTTAGGCGACCCCAGGGGTGGCTACACCTTC. Translated: CASSLGDPRGGYTF.

This clone was recorded a few times. The rearrangement links TRBV6-5 to TRBJ1-2, with 7 positions matching TRBD1. The V and J ends lost 0 bases and 7 bases, in that order; junction bases with no gene match: 8. Germline V gene data show CDR1 as MNHEY and CDR2 as SVGAGI. The CDR3 length is 15 residues. CDR3 residues: CASSYSRQGWIGYTF. The CDR3, as DNA: TGTGCCAGCAGTTACTCCCGACAGGGATGGATTGGCTACACCTTC.

As to this clone: This CDR3 is also generated by other DNA sequences in the sample. The rearrangement joins TRBV28 to TRBJ1-1, with 7 bases matching TRBD1. This CDR3 comprises 14 residues. In germline, CDR1 is MDHEN, CDR2 SYDVKM. The V gene end was trimmed by 4 bases and the J gene end by 0 bases; junction bases not matched to a gene: 2. CDR3 sequence (DNA): TGTGCCAGCAGTTCGACAGGGTTGAACACTGAAGCTTTCTTT. Translating it yields CASSSTGLNTEAFF.

The rearrangement links TRBV5-1 to TRBJ2-5, with 7 bases lining up with TRBD2. This CDR3 region has 15 residues. Germline V CDR1 and CDR2: SGHRS, YFSETQ. After removal of 4 bases from V and 3 bases from J, the junction contained 9 bases not matched to a gene. Here the CDR3 reads CASSLLAPAEETQYF. The CDR3, as DNA: TGCGCCAGCAGCCTACTAGCGCCCGCCGAAGAGACCCAGTACTTC.

The V and J genes are TRBV4-2 and TRBJ2-5; 8 bases are a match to TRBD1. Looked up from germline, CDR1 is LGHNA and CDR2 is YNFKEQ. V lost 1 base, J lost 1 base, and 5 bases stayed unmatched. This CDR3 has 16 residues. The DNA for the CDR3 is TGTGCCAGCAGCCAAGCCGGAGGACAGGGCCAAGAGACCCAGTACTTC. Translation gives CASSQAGGQGQETQYF.

The J gene is TRBJ2-7, the V gene TRBV7-6, with TRBD2 identical over 12 bases. This CDR3 is built from 18 residues. Trimming removed 5 bases from V and 5 bases from J; junction bases left unmatched: 16. The germline CDR1 and CDR2 sequences are SGHVS and FNYEAQ. The CDR3 reads CASSPRLAGVLTPNEQYF. CDR3 sequence (DNA): TGTGCCAGCAGCCCAAGACTAGCGGGAGTCTTGACTCCGAACGAGCAGTACTTC.